This TCR beta chain was documented in a study of T cells after yellow fever vaccination (dated by TCRdb to the late 2010s). Looking at the study overall: The SMART-Seq v4 Ultra Low Input RNA kit was used to prepare libraries from fractions with low cell numbers. To follow T-cell clones before and after primary and booster YFV17D yellow fever vaccination, bulk TCR alpha and beta repertoires were sequenced over time. Two healthy male donors, one aged 18 to 30 and one aged 30 to 40 years, made up the cohort. Bulk PBMC replicates and cell subsets were isolated from blood drawn at multiple timepoints before and after both primary and secondary immunization.

Reading the label with the study, this specimen's treatment or condition is: live attenuated yellow fever vaccine strain. At every blood-draw timepoint, two biological replicates of bulk PBMCs were collected. PBMCs were isolated from peripheral blood using a standard Ficoll-Paque protocol. TriZol was used to extract RNA from bulk PBMCs, from CD4 and CD8 fractions, and from dextramer-positive and dextramer-negative fractions. TCR cDNA was synthesized by 5'RACE template switching, which introduced a universal primer site and unique molecular identifiers. Priming of cDNA synthesis was performed from both the TCR alpha and TCR beta constant segments. Libraries were amplified in two PCR steps, with sample barcodes and sequencing adapters added in the second step. Sequencing of libraries was performed on Illumina HiSeq 2500 (2x100 bp) or NovaSeq (2x150 bp). Per the authors' processing: Demultiplexing of reads and collapsing into UMI consensus sequences were performed with MIGEC, and V(D)J alignment was carried out with MiXCR. Using edgeR on replicate PBMC samples, clonotypes were called vaccine-responding if FDR was below 0.01 and the log2 fold change was above 5 up to day 15. Each bulk clonotype was labeled CD4 or CD8 based on which sequenced repertoire, CD4 or CD8, contained the clonotype at higher abundance. The public reads were reanalyzed by TCRdb: fastp trimming at Q25, MiXCR alignment, in-frame beta chains only. Under each unique CDR3 protein, matching rows form one entry showing the most common genes and DNA. Clone size and V and J calls follow TCRdb, not the original study. For this sample the table gives just under 600,000 distinct CDR3 sequences, of which 13% were detected only once. The ten biggest clones cover about 14% of the sample.

Concerning this clonotype itself: Its specific antigen is unknown. Base qualities are not recorded, but no much larger clone differs from it by a single base.

The paper's findings and limits, for the study overall: A small fraction of clonotypes appeared in both the CD4 and CD8 compartments, likely as a result of convergent recombination. Compared with the primary T-cell response, the secondary T-cell response was weaker but faster, peaking on day 5 rather than day 15. Computational filtering was required because FACS-sorted repertoires could contain abundant contaminating clonotypes from the bulk population. After the booster, most of the clones that had expanded following primary vaccination were detected again (almost 98% of CD4 and roughly 90% of CD8), which suggests that memory was broadly maintained. Because only two donors were included in the study, the extent to which the findings can be generalized is limited.

V has 5 bases trimmed and J has 6 bases trimmed; junction bases matching no gene number 9. The CDR3 measures 14 amino acids from cysteine to phenylalanine. Of all the DNA, just the CDR3 is kept, 42 bases in frame from base 1. From the germline V gene (reference sequence), CDR1 is SEHNR and CDR2 is FQNEAQ. This receptor chain uses TRBV7-9 and TRBJ2-7, and 8 bases in between align with TRBD1. This TCR was sampled from a man younger than 45 who received the YFV17D yellow fever vaccine. The sample consisted of PBMCs, taken on the day of the yellow fever booster vaccination. At the DNA level, the sequence is TGTGCCAGCAGCACACGACAGGGGCGCCTCGAGCAGTACTTC. Translation gives CASSTRQGRLEQYF.